This is a list of T cell receptor beta chains from one sample in a study of T cells after posttransplantation cyclophosphamide. Using immunoSEQ multiplex PCR, the repertoire was profiled, and TCRdb retains in-frame clones only, with some absent. Of around 2,200 clones detected, around 81% appear once; the ten largest clones hold around an eighth. The sample here was CD8+ T cells sorted from blood, taken around 350 days after allogeneic stem cell transplant with posttransplant cyclophosphamide. The receptors derive from a male patient in his fifties or sixties who received an allogeneic stem cell transplant from a related donor and was CMV-positive. Some T cells may be transferred from the graft donor. The CDR3 runs from the conserved cysteine through the conserved F or W. D genes are given only for firm matches. Clone size is stated in some rows and not others, as once, few, many or a class when expanded.

clone_size: -; d_call: -; v_call: TRBV27; cdr3_aa: CASSLAENTEAFF
clone_size: -; d_call: TRBD1; v_call: TRBV7-9; cdr3_aa: CASSSPYRGEAGELFF
clone_size: -; d_call: TRBD2; v_call: TRBV29-1; cdr3_aa: CSVEEGLAERSTDTQYF
clone_size: few; d_call: TRBD2; v_call: TRBV29-1; cdr3_aa: CSVDGLAGATYNEQFF
clone_size: once; d_call: -; v_call: TRBV9; cdr3_aa: CASSVEGDFSPLHF
clone_size: once; d_call: TRBD2; v_call: TRBV27; cdr3_aa: CASSLIWRGGDNEQFF
clone_size: -; d_call: TRBD2; v_call: TRBV18; cdr3_aa: CASSPPERGGQTDTQYF
clone_size: -; d_call: TRBD2; v_call: TRBV7-6; cdr3_aa: CASSFGAGGPGANVLTF
clone_size: few; d_call: TRBD2; v_call: TRBV7-2; cdr3_aa: CASSQKALAGLNEQFF
clone_size: large; d_call: TRBD2; v_call: TRBV6-5; cdr3_aa: CASSLLAGGTDTQYF
clone_size: -; d_call: TRBD2; v_call: TRBV19; cdr3_aa: CASSPRTSFTDTQYF
clone_size: -; d_call: -; v_call: TRBV6-1; cdr3_aa: CASSEAGSQYEQYF
clone_size: -; d_call: TRBD1; v_call: TRBV25-1; cdr3_aa: CASSKPGQGSYGYTF
clone_size: few; d_call: TRBD1; v_call: TRBV7-3; cdr3_aa: CASSAGTGGGGATNEKLFF
clone_size: -; d_call: TRBD2; v_call: TRBV7-3; cdr3_aa: CASSLSGGAETQYF
clone_size: -; d_call: -; v_call: TRBV25-1; cdr3_aa: CASSDSTDTQYF
clone_size: -; d_call: TRBD2; v_call: TRBV4-3; cdr3_aa: CASSQTRETTSGGWFYEQFF
clone_size: -; d_call: -; v_call: TRBV6-1; cdr3_aa: CASSEAGSQYEQYF
clone_size: -; d_call: -; v_call: TRBV4-3; cdr3_aa: CASSQGRGNTGELFF
clone_size: -; d_call: -; v_call: TRBV28; cdr3_aa: CASTNLGGADTQYF
clone_size: -; d_call: -; v_call: TRBV2; cdr3_aa: CATLDSGNEQFF
clone_size: -; d_call: -; v_call: TRBV4-3; cdr3_aa: CASSQDFMRASYGYTF